A single sample gave rise to the 19 T cell receptor beta chains below, sequenced in a study of regulatory T cells in long-lasting Graves disease. iRepertoire HTBI primers and Arm-PCR of CDR3 regions built TCR beta libraries. TCRdb passed the multiplex PCR reads through MiXCR, listing each CDR3 protein once. The sample has more than 350,000 distinct CDR3 sequences, about 21% seen once. Time point of the sample: persistent/refractory GD, antithyroid drugs over 5 years with positive TRAb. RNA extracted from PBMCs served as the sequencing template. Material: peripheral blood mononuclear cells (PBMCs), obtained when the disease was refractory, from a patient treated with antithyroid drugs. The receptors here all came from a female donor with Graves disease.

This clonotype was detected ten times or more. The chain has TRBV28 and TRBJ2-7; tentative D call: TRBD2 (5 bases). Deletions cut 6 bases from V and 1 base from J, with 13 bases between. This CDR3 is 14 amino acids long. Germline loops: CDR1 MDHEN, CDR2 SYDVKM. The CDR3 is CASRPGLGSYEQYF. DNA of the CDR3: TGTGCCAGCAGGCCTGGACTGGGTTCCTACGAGCAGTACTTC.

Ten or more counts support this clonotype. The V call is TRBV19, the J call TRBJ1-4; possible D gene TRBD1, 6 bases. The V gene lost 6 bases and the J gene lost 8 bases, with 13 bases spanning the gap. This CDR3 is 13 amino acids long. Germline V gene lookup returns CDR1 LNHDA and CDR2 SQIVND (reference sequence). The CDR3 DNA is TGTGCCAGTAGCATGACAGGTCTCGAAAAACTGTTTTTT. It specifies CASSMTGLEKLFF.

This sequence joins TRBV3-1 and TRBJ2-2; a weak D match, TRBD2 (6 bases). Germline CDR1 reads LGHDT; CDR2 reads YNNKEL (reference sequence). V was shortened by 4 bases and J by 5 bases, with 14 bases between the two germline ends. There are 15 residues in the CDR3. CDR3 nucleotide sequence: TGTGCCAGCAGCCTCGGAGGGAGTGAGACCGGGGAGCTGTTTTTT. The encoded protein is CASSLGGSETGELFF.

This clonotype has at least ten counts. The chain combines TRBV28 with TRBJ1-5; D is uncertain. Trimming removed 6 bases at V and 0 bases at J, with 9 bases between. The CDR3 is 14 residues long. CDR1 MDHEN and CDR2 SYDVKM come from the germline V gene. The CDR3, as DNA: TGTGCCAGCAGCTTGTGGGATAGCAATCAGCCCCAGCATTTT. It codes for CASSLWDSNQPQHF.

In DNA form, the CDR3 reads TGCAGTGCTAGGGGGATTCAGAGAAACTATGGCTACACCTTC. This sequence encodes CSARGIQRNYGYTF. J is TRBJ1-2 and V is TRBV20-1, with unresolved D. Germline loops: CDR1 DFQATT, CDR2 SNEGSKA (reference sequence). The CDR3 consists of 14 residues. V lost 3 bases and J lost 2, with 13 bases in between.

This clonotype was observed at least ten times. The V and J genes are TRBV28 and TRBJ2-2; 7 positions match TRBD2. V shed 5 bases and J 2 bases; nucleotides not matched to a gene: 8. This CDR3 has 16 residues. In germline, CDR1 is MDHEN, CDR2 SYDVKM. The CDR3 spells CASSISGGLNTGELFF. Here the CDR3 DNA reads TGTGCCAGCAGTATTTCGGGAGGACTAAACACCGGGGAGCTGTTTTTT.

This clonotype showed up many times. The chain employs TRBV6-1 and TRBJ2-7; no clear D. Germline CDR1 reads MNHNS; CDR2 reads SASEGT. This CDR3 is 15 amino acids long. Trimming shortened V by 4 bases and J by 6 bases, and 19 bases separated the two germline ends. Here the CDR3 reads CASSVRIRPATEQYF. Written as DNA, the CDR3 is TGTGCCAGCAGTGTGAGAATCCGTCCCGCTACCGAGCAGTACTTC.

This clonotype was seen only a few times. J is TRBJ1-5 and V is TRBV15; D ambiguous. Trimming left V 1 base short and J 2 bases short, with 9 bases between. Germline CDR1 LNHNV, CDR2 YYDKDF (reference sequence). This CDR3 spans 15 amino acids. Here the CDR3 DNA reads TGTGCCACCAGCAGAGTGGCAGGCGGCAATCAGCCCCAGCATTTT. Encoded protein: CATSRVAGGNQPQHF.

Worth noting for this clonotype: Being one base from a much bigger clone, this may be a read error. The rearrangement uses TRBV28 and TRBJ2-7; a possible D gene is TRBD1 (6 bases). There are 16 residues in the CDR3. CDR1 and CDR2 (germline): MDHEN, SYDVKM. In DNA form, the CDR3 reads TGTGCCGGCAGTACCCGGGACATCATCCCTTCCTACGAGCAGTACTTC. This sequence encodes CAGSTRDIIPSYEQYF.

The chain has TRBV28 and TRBJ2-3, with a possible D match to TRBD2 (5 bases). This CDR3 region has 16 residues. The germline gives CDR1 MDHEN, CDR2 SYDVKM. V gave up 4 bases and J gave up 0 bases, with 14 bases separating them. CDR3 nucleotides: TGTGCCAGCAGTTCAACTCTAGCCGAGAGCACAGATACGCAGTATTTT. Its protein product is CASSSTLAESTDTQYF.

The sample holds a few counts of this clonotype. The rearrangement joins TRBV9 to TRBJ1-1, with D uncertain. V lost 3 bases and J 2 bases, leaving 26 bases between the germline ends. The CDR3 loop spans 19 amino acids. Per the germline V gene, CDR1 is SGDLS and CDR2 is YYNGEE. CDR3 sequence reads: CASSETASPIRGTNTEAFF. CDR3 in DNA: TGTGCCAGCAGCGAAACGGCGTCGCCTATTCGGGGAACTAACACTGAAGCTTTCTTT.

In this sample, this clonotype turned up many times. The chain couples TRBV6-1 to TRBJ2-5; a weak D match, TRBD2 (5 bases). Between the trimmed V and J ends, which lost 1 base and 4 bases, there was a span of 13 bases. Germline CDR1 and CDR2: MNHNS and SASEGT. This CDR3 is built from 15 residues. CDR3 in DNA: TGTGCCAGCAGTGAAGGTATAGGAGGAGGAGAGACCCAGTACTTC. Translation: CASSEGIGGGETQYF.

Details on this clonotype: The conserved phenylalanine or tryptophan is not found at the CDR3 terminus, so this likely reflects a read error. The J gene is TRBJ2-7, the V gene TRBV5-6; D ambiguous. The CDR3 extends over 11 amino acids. V was shortened by 0 bases and J by 4 bases, with 2 bases between the two germline ends. Looked up from germline, CDR1 is SGHDT and CDR2 is YYEEEE. This chain's CDR3 is CASSLEYEQYL. The CDR3 DNA sequence: TGTGCCAGCAGCTTGGAATACGAGCAGTACCTC.

This chain uses TRBV5-1 with TRBJ2-7; D assignment may be TRBD1 or TRBD2 (6 bases each). CDR1 SGHRS and CDR2 YFSETQ come from the germline V gene. The CDR3 spans 15 residues. V lost 0 bases and J lost 2, with 12 bases in between. CDR3 in DNA: TGCGCCAGCAGCTTGGACGGGGGCCTAGCCTACGAGCAGTACTTC. Its translation is CASSLDGGLAYEQYF. Full variable domain (remainder filled in from reference TRBV5-1 and TRBJ2-7): KAGVTQTPRYLIKTRGQQVTLSCSPISGHRSVSWYQQTPGQGLQFLFEYFSETQRNKGNFPGRFSGRQFSNSRSEMNVSTLELGDSALYLCASSLDGGLAYEQYFGPGTRLTVT.

This clonotype was seen a few times. V is TRBV7-6 and J is TRBJ2-5; 8 bases are a match to TRBD2. CDR1 is SGHVS, CDR2 FNYEAQ, per germline. The CDR3 is 14 residues long. The V and J ends lost 2 bases and 4 bases, in that order; junction bases with no gene match: 3. The CDR3 bases are TGTGCCAGCAGCTTACAGCGGGAGAGAGAGACCCAGTACTTC. Translation: CASSLQRERETQYF.

Many counts were recorded for this clonotype. The chain links TRBV2 to TRBJ1-1, with D possibly matching TRBD1 (5 bases). The CDR3 extends over 14 amino acids. Trimming left V 7 bases short and J 0 bases short, with 12 bases between. In germline, CDR1 is SNHLY, CDR2 FYNNEI. The CDR3 DNA follows: TGTGCCAGCACCCCGGGACCGATGAACACTGAAGCTTTCTTT. This codes for CASTPGPMNTEAFF.

This clonotype was seen a few times. The chain couples TRBV4-1 to TRBJ1-5; no reliable D call. Trimming took off 2 bases at V and 7 bases at J, with 9 bases between the two ends. The CDR3 loop spans 13 amino acids. Germline values: CDR1 MGHRA, CDR2 YSYEKL. CDR3 bases: TGCGCCAGCAGCCAATTCTTACTCCAGCCCCAGCATTTT. Its translation: CASSQFLLQPQHF.

This clonotype was seen at least ten times. The rearrangement uses TRBV11-1 and TRBJ1-1; 8 bases match TRBD1. The CDR3 is 14 residues long. Looked up from germline, CDR1 is SGHAT and CDR2 is FQDESV (reference sequence). Trimming took 7 bases from V and 1 from J; bases not matched to a gene: 5. The CDR3 here is CASTGDRRNTEAFF. The CDR3, as DNA: TGTGCCAGCACCGGGGACAGGCGGAACACTGAAGCTTTCTTT.

This clonotype was seen a handful of times. CDR3 amino acids: CASSLGTSGNEQFF. DNA for the CDR3: TGTGCCAGCAGCCTTGGGACTAGCGGCAATGAGCAGTTCTTC. The V and J genes are TRBV28 and TRBJ2-1; 11 bases are a match to TRBD2. The germline CDR1 and CDR2 sequences are MDHEN and SYDVKM. The CDR3 runs 14 residues. V lost 6 bases to trimming and J lost 6 bases; unmatched junction nucleotides: 4.